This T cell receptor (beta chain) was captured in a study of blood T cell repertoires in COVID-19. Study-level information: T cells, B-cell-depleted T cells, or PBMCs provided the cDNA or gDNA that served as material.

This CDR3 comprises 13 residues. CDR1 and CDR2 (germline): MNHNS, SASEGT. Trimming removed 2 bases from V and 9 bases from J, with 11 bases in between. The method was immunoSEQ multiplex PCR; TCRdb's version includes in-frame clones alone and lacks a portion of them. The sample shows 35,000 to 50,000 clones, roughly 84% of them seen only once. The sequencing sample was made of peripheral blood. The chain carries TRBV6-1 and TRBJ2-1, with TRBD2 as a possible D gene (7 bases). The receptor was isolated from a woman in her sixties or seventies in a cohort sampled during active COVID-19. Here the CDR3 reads CASSERGAVEQFF. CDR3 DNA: TGTGCCAGCAGTGAACGGGGGGCGGTTGAGCAGTTCTTC.